Listed below are T cell receptor beta chains from one sample, sequenced in a study of blood T cells in healthy people across ages. TCRdb re-called the 5' RACE reads with MiXCR, one entry per CDR3 protein. Of under 800,000 distinct CDR3 sequences in the sample, roughly 44% were seen once. The sample consisted of blood. The source is a woman aged 55-70 years in good health. CDR3s include the opening cysteine and the closing phenylalanine or tryptophan. The order of the fields is D gene, V gene, CDR3 length, J gene, clone size, CDR3 DNA, CDR3 protein. D genes are given only for firm matches. The size of a clone is reported for some rows only, either as once, few or many, or as a class for expanded clones.

.,TRBV6-6,13,TRBJ1-2,.,TGTGCCAGCAGCCACCAGGGCGGCTATGGCTACACCTTC,CASSHQGGYGYTF
.,TRBV12-3/TRBV12-4,17,TRBJ2-3,.,TGTGCCAGCACCACCCGGGGATTAGCGCGGAGAAAAGATACGCAGTATTTT,CASTTRGLARRKDTQYF
.,TRBV13,13,TRBJ1-1,.,TGTGCCAGCAGCTTCGGCTCGTCCACTGAAGCTTTCTTT,CASSFGSSTEAFF
.,TRBV5-8,15,TRBJ2-2,.,TGTGCCAGCAGCCCTCGCCCTTTTAACACCGGGGAGCTGTTTTTT,CASSPRPFNTGELFF
.,TRBV20-1,14,TRBJ1-1,.,TGCAGTGCTAGAGATTGGCAGGGGAACACTGAAGCTTTCTTT,CSARDWQGNTEAFF
TRBD1,TRBV7-9,14,TRBJ1-1,.,TGTGCCAGCAACTGGGACAGTCGCGCGACTGAAGCTTTCTTT,CASNWDSRATEAFF
.,TRBV3-1,15,TRBJ2-3,few,TGTGCCAGCAGCCCAGGACTGAAACGCACAGATACGCAGTATTTT,CASSPGLKRTDTQYF
.,TRBV20-1,14,TRBJ1-4,many,TGCAGTGCTTCCGGGGGCCCAACTAATGAAAAACTGTTTTTT,CSASGGPTNEKLFF
.,TRBV11-2,18,TRBJ2-4,few,TGTGCCAGCAGCTTAGATCAAGGGGGGCCCACCACAAGGAACATTCAGTACTTC,CASSLDQGGPTTRNIQYF
.,TRBV27,15,TRBJ1-6,few,TGTGCCAGCAGTTTACAGGGCCCGCCTAATTCACCCCTCCACTTT,CASSLQGPPNSPLHF
.,TRBV7-9,13,TRBJ1-2,.,TGTGCCAGCAGCTTAGCAGGGCTGGAAGGCTACACCTTC,CASSLAGLEGYTF
.,TRBV14,15,TRBJ2-7,few,TGTGCCAGCAGCCAAGAAAATAGCGGCCTCTACGAGCAGTACTTC,CASSQENSGLYEQYF
.,TRBV20-1,16,TRBJ2-1,few,TGCAGTGCTAGAGGGGCGGACTGGCACTCCTACAATGAGCAGTTCTTC,CSARGADWHSYNEQFF
.,TRBV9,16,TRBJ2-7,.,TGTGCCAGCAGCGTAAGGGGTGACGGGGCGAGGGACGAGCAGTACTTC,CASSVRGDGARDEQYF
TRBD1,TRBV2,14,TRBJ2-3,.,TGTGCCAGCAGTGGACAGGGGGTCACAGATACGCAGTATTTT,CASSGQGVTDTQYF
TRBD2,TRBV11-1,16,TRBJ2-1,few,TGTGCCAGCAGCTTACTGGGCGGGAGCCCCTACAATGAGCAGTTCTTC,CASSLLGGSPYNEQFF
.,TRBV11-3,13,TRBJ1-4,few,TGTGCCAGCAGCGCCGAACAGGGTGGAAAACTGTTTTTT,CASSAEQGGKLFF
.,TRBV21-1,15,TRBJ1-5,once,TGTGCCAGCAGCATAGACAGGGTTGGAAATCAGCCCCAGCATTTT,CASSIDRVGNQPQHF
TRBD2,TRBV6-2/TRBV6-3,14,TRBJ2-1,few,TGTGCCAGCAGGTTAGCGGGAGTTGAGGGTGAGCAGTTCTTC,CASRLAGVEGEQFF
TRBD2,TRBV5-6,15,TRBJ2-5,.,TGTGGCAGCAGCTTGTTGGCGGGGGGAAGTCAGGCCCAGTACTTC,CGSSLLAGGSQAQYF
TRBD1,TRBV6-1,15,TRBJ1-5,.,TGTGCCAGCAGCGTCGACAGGGGTAACAATCAGCCCCAGCATTTT,CASSVDRGNNQPQHF
TRBD2,TRBV6-2/TRBV6-3,16,TRBJ2-5,.,TGTGCCAGCAGACCACAAAGACTAGCAGCCCAAGAGACCCAGTACTTC,CASRPQRLAAQETQYF
.,TRBV7-2,15,TRBJ2-1,few,TGTGCCAGCAGCCCCCAGCGTGGGAGATTGAATGAGCAGTTCTTC,CASSPQRGRLNEQFF
TRBD1,TRBV20-1,13,TRBJ2-1,.,TGCAGTGCTAGGTCAGGGGGCATCAATGAGCAGTTCTTC,CSARSGGINEQFF
TRBD2,TRBV4-2,15,TRBJ2-5,.,TGTGCCAGCAGCCAAGAAACTAGCGGGGAAGAGACCCAGTACTTC,CASSQETSGEETQYF
.,TRBV3-1,13,TRBJ2-7,.,TGTGCCAGCAGCCGCAGGGGTTTAGGCGAGCAGTACTTC,CASSRRGLGEQYF
TRBD2,TRBV7-2,15,TRBJ2-3,few,TGTGCCAGCACGTTAGCGGGAGGGCCCGCAGATACGCAGTATTTT,CASTLAGGPADTQYF
.,TRBV7-7,13,TRBJ2-1,.,TGTGCCAGCAGCCCCACGGTAGGTGGTGAGCAGTTCTTC,CASSPTVGGEQFF
.,TRBV2,13,TRBJ1-3,.,TGTGCCAGCAGTGAATTGTCTGGAAACACCATATATTTT,CASSELSGNTIYF
.,TRBV3-1,14,TRBJ2-1,.,TGTGCCAGCAGCTACACTCACGGAGGGAATGAGCAGTTCTTC,CASSYTHGGNEQFF
.,TRBV20-1,15,TRBJ2-7,many,TGCAGTGCTAGAGATCCCCTTGCAGGGGTGGTTGAGCAGTACTTC,CSARDPLAGVVEQYF
TRBD1,TRBV10-3,13,TRBJ1-2,.,TGTGCCATCAGTGTCGACAGGGATTCCGGCTACACCTTC,CAISVDRDSGYTF
TRBD1,TRBV10-3,13,TRBJ2-5,.,TGTGCCTTCGGACAGGGGGACGTGTATGAGCAGTACTTC,CAFGQGDVYEQYF
TRBD1,TRBV20-1,14,TRBJ2-1,few,TGCAGTGCTAGTGGGACAGGGGGATACAACGAGCAGTTCTTC,CSASGTGGYNEQFF
.,TRBV10-3,16,TRBJ2-1,.,TGTGCCATCAGTGAGTCAGGGCTGATCTCCTACAATGAGCCGTTCTTC,CAISESGLISYNEPFF
TRBD1,TRBV13,16,TRBJ2-1,.,TGTGCCAGCAGCTTAGTGCTCAGGGGGAGAGATTACGAGCAGTTCTTC,CASSLVLRGRDYEQFF
TRBD2,TRBV2,18,TRBJ2-7,few,TGTGCCAGCAGTGTGGCTAGCGGGAGGGCCGGATCCTACAATGAGCAGTACTTC,CASSVASGRAGSYNEQYF
TRBD1,TRBV6-2/TRBV6-3,16,TRBJ2-2,few,TGTGCCAGCTACCTATCCAGGGGGCCGAGCGCCGGGGAGCTGTTTTTT,CASYLSRGPSAGELFF
.,TRBV20-1,15,TRBJ2-4,many,TGCAGTGCTAGAGCCGGCAAGATTTGGTGGAACATTCAGTACTTC,CSARAGKIWWNIQYF
TRBD2,TRBV3-1,16,TRBJ2-1,few,TGTGCCAGCAGCCAATTAGCGGGAGGTCCCCCGAGTGAGCAGTTCTTC,CASSQLAGGPPSEQFF
.,TRBV2,14,TRBJ2-2,.,TGTGCCAGCAAGGACAGCAGGAACACCGGGGAGCTGTTTTTT,CASKDSRNTGELFF
TRBD1,TRBV7-9,15,TRBJ1-1,.,TGTGCCAGCAGCTTTACAGGGGGTAAGGACACTGAAGCTTTCTTT,CASSFTGGKDTEAFF
.,TRBV28,14,TRBJ2-6,.,TGTGCCAGCAGTCCGAAGCCTGGGGCCAACGTCCTGACTTTC,CASSPKPGANVLTF
TRBD2,TRBV27,16,TRBJ2-7,.,TGTGCCAGCAGTGTGTTCCAGGGACTAGCGGGAGTCGAGCAGTACTTC,CASSVFQGLAGVEQYF
.,TRBV20-1,18,TRBJ2-3,.,TGCAGTGCTAGCCGGCTGGGGGGGGCCGGGAGCAGCACAGATACGCAGTATTTT,CSASRLGGAGSSTDTQYF
.,TRBV7-9,15,TRBJ2-7,.,TGTGCCAGCAGCTTAGGCGGGGGACAGAACTACGAGCAGTACTTC,CASSLGGGQNYEQYF
TRBD2,TRBV6-5,15,TRBJ2-1,many,TGTGCCAGCAGATCAGGACTAGCGGCGTACAATGAGCAGTTCTTC,CASRSGLAAYNEQFF
TRBD2,TRBV10-3,17,TRBJ2-5,few,TGTGCCATCAGTGAGACAGCGACTAGCGGGATCGGCGAGACCCAGTACTTC,CAISETATSGIGETQYF
.,TRBV10-3,14,TRBJ1-2,few,TGTGCCATCAGTCCGGGACGGGGTAACTATGGCTACACCTTC,CAISPGRGNYGYTF
.,TRBV7-2,16,TRBJ2-3,many,TGTGCCAGCAGCTTAGGTACTCAGGTTAGCACAGATACGCAGTATTTT,CASSLGTQVSTDTQYF
.,TRBV15,15,TRBJ1-2,.,TGTGCCACCAGCAGGGGAACAGGGAGGGACTATGGCTACACCTTC,CATSRGTGRDYGYTF
.,TRBV12-3/TRBV12-4,13,TRBJ1-1,.,TGTGCCAGCACCCCGACGGCGAACACTGAAGCTTTCTTT,CASTPTANTEAFF
.,TRBV29-1,13,TRBJ2-1,many,TGCAGCTTCTTACCCCCCGTTATCAATGAGCAGTTCTTC,CSFLPPVINEQFF
.,TRBV10-3,14,TRBJ1-1,.,TGTGCCATCAGTGACAGGGGAAAGAACACTGAAGCTTTCTTT,CAISDRGKNTEAFF
TRBD2,TRBV29-1,15,TRBJ2-5,few,TGCAGCGTCGCGTCGCGGCGGGGGGAGGGAGAGACCCAGTACTTC,CSVASRRGEGETQYF